These 18 T cell receptor beta chains were sequenced from one sample in a study of radiation and T cells in renal cell carcinoma. Documented time point: baseline pretreatment blood. The treatment here: 15 Gy SBRT to primary tumor, nephrectomy 4 weeks later. Measured with immunoSEQ multiplex PCR; TCRdb has only the in-frame clones, and not every one. In the table there are around 160,000 clones, less than 90% of which are singletons. Sequencing was performed on blood, taken from a patient whose treatment included radiotherapy and nephrectomy. Receptors were obtained from a woman aged 70-85 years with renal cell carcinoma.

The gene calls are TRBV5-1 and TRBJ2-5, with 7 bases matching TRBD2. V was clipped by 0 bases and J by 2 bases; unmatched bases: 4. Germline V gene sequence: CDR1 SGHRS, CDR2 YFSETQ. The CDR3 is made up of 15 amino acids. CDR3 sequence reads: CASSLGRGVQETQYF. The CDR3 DNA reads TGCGCCAGCAGCTTGGGCCGGGGGGTACAAGAGACCCAGTACTTC.

V and J are TRBV21-1 and TRBJ2-7; the DNA was not used to check the table's D call, TRBD2. TRBV21-1 is termed a pseudogene. The CDR3 runs 16 residues. CDR3 bases: TGTGCCAGCAGCAAAGTCCCAGCGGGGGGGCCCTACGAGCAGTACTTC. Protein: CASSKVPAGGPYEQYF.

The chain is built from TRBV28 and TRBJ2-3; TRBD2 agrees at 12 bases. The CDR3 contains 16 residues. J was trimmed by 4 bases and V by 5 bases; bases with no gene match: 7. From germline, CDR1 is MDHEN and CDR2 SYDVKM. The CDR3 loop reads CASSPLAGGLPDTQYF. In DNA form, the CDR3 reads TGTGCCAGCAGTCCACTAGCGGGGGGCCTTCCAGATACGCAGTATTTT.

V is TRBV2 and J is TRBJ1-2; no firm D call. Germline values: CDR1 SNHLY, CDR2 FYNNEI. The CDR3 consists of 14 residues. Trimming shortened V by 4 bases and J by 5 bases, and 14 bases separated the two germline ends. Written as DNA, the CDR3 is TGTGCCAGCAGTGCAACGGTGGTCCTATATGGCTACACCTTC. Encoded protein: CASSATVVLYGYTF.

The chain uses TRBV5-1 and TRBJ2-5; 8 nucleotides match TRBD2. V lost 0 bases and J lost 1; bases outside the gene matches: 2. Germline CDR1 reads SGHRS; CDR2 reads YFSETQ. This CDR3 is 15 amino acids long. In nucleotides, the CDR3 is TGCGCCAGCAGCTTGGTGGCGGGGGGCCAAGAGACCCAGTACTTC. It is translated as CASSLVAGGQETQYF.

The chain employs TRBV27 and TRBJ1-2; D gene uncertain. This CDR3 is 13 amino acids long. Germline V gives CDR1 MNHEY, CDR2 SMNVEV (reference sequence). The V and J ends lost 3 bases and 8 bases respectively, with 13 bases between them. The CDR3 DNA sequence: TGTGCCAGCAGTTTGGGCCCCTTCCAGGGCTACACCTTC. Its translation is CASSLGPFQGYTF.

The chain links TRBV18 to TRBJ2-3; 10 nucleotides agree with TRBD1. Per germline, CDR1 KGHSH and CDR2 LQKENI. CDR3 size: 15 residues. Trimming cost V 3 bases and J 4 bases; bases outside gene matches: 4. The CDR3: CASSPGQGVADTQYF. CDR3 DNA sequence: TGTGCCAGCTCACCCGGACAGGGGGTCGCAGATACGCAGTATTTT.

The chain couples TRBV4-3 to TRBJ2-3, with TRBD2 matching 7 bases. The CDR3 length is 18 residues. Looked up from germline, CDR1 is LGHNA and CDR2 is YSLEER. J gave up 0 bases and V 0 bases, and 9 bases lay outside the gene matches. As DNA, the CDR3 is TGCGCCAGCAGCCAAGACCCCACCAGCGGGACTAGCACAGATACGCAGTATTTT. Translating gives CASSQDPTSGTSTDTQYF.

The V gene is TRBV11-2, the J gene TRBJ2-7; D is unclear. The V gene's germline CDR1 is SGHAT and CDR2 FQNNGV. CDR3 length: 14 amino acids. V gave up 2 bases and J gave up 3 bases, with 11 bases separating them. The chain's CDR3 is CASSLYLGFYEQYF. The CDR3 DNA reads TGTGCCAGCAGCTTATATCTGGGGTTCTACGAGCAGTACTTC.

J is TRBJ2-7 and V is TRBV4-2, with a possible D match to TRBD2 (5 bases). Trimming left V 4 bases short and J 3 bases short, with 16 bases between. This CDR3 comprises 15 residues. Germline values: CDR1 LGHNA, CDR2 YNFKEQ. The CDR3 protein is CASSRTGTRDYEQYF. The CDR3 coding sequence is TGTGCCAGCAGCCGAACTGGTACTAGAGACTACGAGCAGTACTTC.

The chain combines TRBV4-3 with TRBJ1-2; D may be TRBD1 (6 bases). The V end was cut by 0 bases, the J end by 3 bases, with 14 bases between. The CDR3 has 16 amino acids. Germline values: CDR1 LGHNA, CDR2 YSLEER. The CDR3 sequence is CASSQEIRQAYYGYTF. The DNA of the CDR3 is TGCGCCAGCAGCCAAGAAATACGACAGGCCTACTATGGCTACACCTTC.

The chain uses TRBV5-8 and TRBJ1-2; maybe TRBD1 (5 bases). Trimming removed 5 bases at V and 3 bases at J, with 17 bases between. The length of the CDR3 is 15 residues. The V gene's germline CDR1 is SGHTS and CDR2 YDEGEE. The CDR3 region is CASRYGDRAYYGYTF. CDR3 sequence (DNA): TGTGCCAGCAGGTATGGGGACCGAGCGTACTATGGCTACACCTTC.

The genes are TRBV4-3 and TRBJ2-7; 11 nucleotides match TRBD1. Germline assignment: CDR1 LGHNA and CDR2 YSLEER. This CDR3 region has 16 residues. Trimming took 0 bases from V and 7 from J; bases not matched to a gene: 8. Here the CDR3 DNA reads TGCGCCAGCAGCCAAGATCCCGGACAGGGGGCGGGAGAGCAGTACTTC. Encoded protein: CASSQDPGQGAGEQYF.

V usage is TRBV7-2 and J usage is TRBJ1-1; D is possibly TRBD1 (5 bases). V was trimmed by 5 bases and J by 1 base, leaving 11 bases between them. Looked up from germline, CDR1 is SGHTA and CDR2 is FQGNSA. This CDR3 has 14 residues. The DNA of the CDR3 is TGTGCCAGCAGCCCGGGGCGCGGGAACACTGAAGCTTTCTTT. Residues: CASSPGRGNTEAFF.

V and J are TRBV5-4 and TRBJ1-5; D is undetermined. Trimming cost V 4 bases and J 2 bases, with 16 bases left between them. This CDR3 comprises 16 residues. CDR1 SGHNT and CDR2 YYREEE come from the germline V gene (reference sequence). CDR3 sequence reads: CASSPGGGIGNQPQHF. The DNA of the CDR3 is TGTGCCAGCAGCCCCGGAGGAGGGATAGGCAATCAGCCCCAGCATTTT.

For the CDR3, the DNA is TGTGCCAGTAGTACAGGGGTAGCTGGAAACACCATATATTTT. Residues: CASSTGVAGNTIYF. The chain carries TRBV19 and TRBJ1-3; possibly TRBD1 for D (6 bases). The CDR3 covers 14 residues. Trimming left V 4 bases short and J 2 bases short, with 9 bases between. Germline loops: CDR1 LNHDA, CDR2 SQIVND (reference sequence).

The rearrangement joins TRBV10-3 to TRBJ1-6; D not certain. Germline-derived CDR1 and CDR2 are ENHRY and SYGVKD. The ends were cut back, 1 base at V and 7 bases at J, with 14 bases in the middle. This CDR3 is 16 amino acids long. The CDR3 reads CAISEFKGQTNSPLHF. In DNA, the CDR3 is TGTGCCATCAGTGAGTTTAAAGGGCAAACCAATTCACCCCTCCACTTT.

The chain combines TRBV7-3 with TRBJ2-2; TRBD2 might be the D (6 bases). The V gene lost 5 bases and the J gene lost 5 bases, with 15 bases spanning the gap. The germline V gene encodes CDR1 SGHTA and CDR2 FQGTGA. This CDR3 has 15 residues. For the CDR3, the DNA is TGTGCCAGCAGCCCCCGCGGAGGGTATACCGGGGAGCTGTTTTTT. It codes for CASSPRGGYTGELFF.